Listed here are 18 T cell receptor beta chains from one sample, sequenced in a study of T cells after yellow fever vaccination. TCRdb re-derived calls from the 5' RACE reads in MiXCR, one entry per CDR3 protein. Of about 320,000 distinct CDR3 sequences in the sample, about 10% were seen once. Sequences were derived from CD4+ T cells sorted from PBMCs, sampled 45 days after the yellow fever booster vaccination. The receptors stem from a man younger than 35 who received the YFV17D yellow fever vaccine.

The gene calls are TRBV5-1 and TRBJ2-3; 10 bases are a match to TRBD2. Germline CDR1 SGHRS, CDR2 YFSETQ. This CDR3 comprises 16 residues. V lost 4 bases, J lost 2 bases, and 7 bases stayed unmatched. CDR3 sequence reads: CASSPGLAANTDTQYF. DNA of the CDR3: TGCGCCAGCAGCCCCGGACTAGCGGCGAACACAGATACGCAGTATTTT.

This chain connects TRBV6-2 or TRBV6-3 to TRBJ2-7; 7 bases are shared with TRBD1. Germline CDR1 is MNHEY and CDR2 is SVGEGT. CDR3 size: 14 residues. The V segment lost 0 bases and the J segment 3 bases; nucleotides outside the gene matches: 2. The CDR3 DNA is TGTGCCAGCAGTTACTCAGGGGGCGGCTACGAGCAGTACTTC. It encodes CASSYSGGGYEQYF.

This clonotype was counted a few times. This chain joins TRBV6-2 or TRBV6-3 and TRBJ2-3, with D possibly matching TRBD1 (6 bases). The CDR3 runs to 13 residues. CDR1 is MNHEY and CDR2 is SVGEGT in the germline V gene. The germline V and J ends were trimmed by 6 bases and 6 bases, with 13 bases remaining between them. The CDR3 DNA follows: TGTGCCAGCAGCTCACAGGGATGGGATACGCAGTATTTT. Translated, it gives CASSSQGWDTQYF.

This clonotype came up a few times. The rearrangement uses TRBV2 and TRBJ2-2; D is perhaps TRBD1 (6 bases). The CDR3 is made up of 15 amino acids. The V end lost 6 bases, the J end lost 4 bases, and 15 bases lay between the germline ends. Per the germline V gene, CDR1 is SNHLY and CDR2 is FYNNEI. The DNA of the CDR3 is TGTGCCAGCAGCTTACAGGGCCTGGGCACCGGGGAGCTGTTTTTT. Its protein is CASSLQGLGTGELFF.

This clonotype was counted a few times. The CDR3 bases are TGTGCCAGCAGCCCGACGGGATATAACTATGGCTACACCTTC. It yields the protein CASSPTGYNYGYTF. The chain joins TRBV7-9 to TRBJ1-2; D unresolved. The V end lost 5 bases, the J end lost 1 base, and 11 bases lay between the germline ends. Germline lookup yields CDR1 SEHNR and CDR2 FQNEAQ (reference sequence). This CDR3 region has 14 residues. The entire variable domain, with the rest obtained from reference TRBV7-9 and TRBJ1-2, is as follows: DTGVSQNPRHKITKRGQNVTFRCDPISEHNRLYWYRQTLGQGPEFLTYFQNEAQLEKSRLLSDRFSAERPKGSFSTLEIQRTEQGDSAMYLCASSPTGYNYGYTFGSGTRLTVV.

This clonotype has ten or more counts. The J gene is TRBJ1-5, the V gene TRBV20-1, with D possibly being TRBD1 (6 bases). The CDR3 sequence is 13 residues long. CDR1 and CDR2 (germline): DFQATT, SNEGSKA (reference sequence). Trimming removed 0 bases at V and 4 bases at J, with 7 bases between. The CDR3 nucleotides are TGCAGTGCTAGAGAGGACAGAAATCAGCCCCAGCATTTT. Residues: CSAREDRNQPQHF.

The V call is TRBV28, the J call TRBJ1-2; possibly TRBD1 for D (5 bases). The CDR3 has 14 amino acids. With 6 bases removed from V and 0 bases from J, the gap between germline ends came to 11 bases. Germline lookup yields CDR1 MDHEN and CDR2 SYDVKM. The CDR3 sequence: CASSRALANYGYTF. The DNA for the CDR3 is TGTGCCAGCAGCAGGGCCCTAGCTAACTATGGCTACACCTTC.

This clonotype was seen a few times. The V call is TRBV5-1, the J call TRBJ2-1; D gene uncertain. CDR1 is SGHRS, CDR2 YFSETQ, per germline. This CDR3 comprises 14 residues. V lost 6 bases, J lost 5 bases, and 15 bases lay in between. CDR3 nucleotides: TGCGCCAGCAAGCTGAGAGCTTTAGACAATGAGCAGTTCTTC. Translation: CASKLRALDNEQFF. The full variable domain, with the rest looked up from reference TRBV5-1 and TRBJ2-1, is KAGVTQTPRYLIKTRGQQVTLSCSPISGHRSVSWYQQTPGQGLQFLFEYFSETQRNKGNFPGRFSGRQFSNSRSEMNVSTLELGDSALYLCASKLRALDNEQFFGPGTRLTVL.

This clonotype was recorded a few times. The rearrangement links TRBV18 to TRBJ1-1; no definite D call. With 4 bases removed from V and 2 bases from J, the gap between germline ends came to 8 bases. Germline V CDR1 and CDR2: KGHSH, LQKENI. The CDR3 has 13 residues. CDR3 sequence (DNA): TGTGCCAGCTCACGCGACACTAACACTGAAGCTTTCTTT. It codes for CASSRDTNTEAFF.

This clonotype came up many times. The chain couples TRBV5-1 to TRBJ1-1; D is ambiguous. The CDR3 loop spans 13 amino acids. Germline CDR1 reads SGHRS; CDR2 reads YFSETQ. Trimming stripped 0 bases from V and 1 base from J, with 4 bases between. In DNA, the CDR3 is TGCGCCAGCAGCTTGGCCGAGAACACTGAAGCTTTCTTT. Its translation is CASSLAENTEAFF.

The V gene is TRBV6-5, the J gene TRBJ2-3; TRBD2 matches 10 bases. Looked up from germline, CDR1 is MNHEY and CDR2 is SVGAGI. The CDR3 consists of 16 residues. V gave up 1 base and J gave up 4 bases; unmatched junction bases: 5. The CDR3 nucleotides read TGTGCCAGCAGTTACTTTCCTAGCGGGGGTCCAGATACGCAGTATTTT. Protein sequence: CASSYFPSGGPDTQYF.

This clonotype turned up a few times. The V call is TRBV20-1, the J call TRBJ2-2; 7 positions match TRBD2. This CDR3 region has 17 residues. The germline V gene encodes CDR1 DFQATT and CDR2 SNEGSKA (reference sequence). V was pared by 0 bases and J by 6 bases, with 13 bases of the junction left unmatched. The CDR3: CSARDQKRGTNAGELFF. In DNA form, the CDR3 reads TGCAGTGCTAGAGATCAGAAGCGGGGAACCAACGCCGGGGAGCTGTTTTTT.

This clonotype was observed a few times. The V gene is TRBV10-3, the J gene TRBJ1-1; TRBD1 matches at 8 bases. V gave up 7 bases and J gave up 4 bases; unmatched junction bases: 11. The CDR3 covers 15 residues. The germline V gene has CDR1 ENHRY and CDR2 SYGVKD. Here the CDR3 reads CAITRDGQGVTEAFF. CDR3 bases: TGTGCCATCACCCGGGATGGACAGGGAGTCACTGAAGCTTTCTTT.

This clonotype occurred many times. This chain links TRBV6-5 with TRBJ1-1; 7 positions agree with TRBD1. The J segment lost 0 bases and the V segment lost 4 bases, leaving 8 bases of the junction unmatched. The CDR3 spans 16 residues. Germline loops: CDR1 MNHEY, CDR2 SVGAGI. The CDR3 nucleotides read TGTGCCAGCAGTTGGGGACAGCCGAGTATGAACACTGAAGCTTTCTTT. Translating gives CASSWGQPSMNTEAFF.

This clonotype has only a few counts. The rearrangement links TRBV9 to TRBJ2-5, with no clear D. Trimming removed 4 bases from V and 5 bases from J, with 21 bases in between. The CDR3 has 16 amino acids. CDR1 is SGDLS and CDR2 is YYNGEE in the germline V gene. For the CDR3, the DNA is TGTGCCAGCAGCACTTCCTCCCGACCCTACTCGGAGACCCAGTACTTC. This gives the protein CASSTSSRPYSETQYF.

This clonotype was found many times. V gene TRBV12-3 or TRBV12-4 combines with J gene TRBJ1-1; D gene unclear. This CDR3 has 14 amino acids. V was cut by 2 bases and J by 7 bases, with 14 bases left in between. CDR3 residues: CASSLFLGGDEAFF. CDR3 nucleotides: TGTGCCAGCAGTTTATTTTTAGGTGGGGATGAAGCTTTCTTT.

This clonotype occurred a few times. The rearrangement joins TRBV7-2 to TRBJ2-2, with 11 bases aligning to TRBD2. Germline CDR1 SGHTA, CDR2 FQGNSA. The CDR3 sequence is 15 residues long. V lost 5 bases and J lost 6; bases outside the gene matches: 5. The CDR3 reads CASSHTSGGAGELFF. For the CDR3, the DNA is TGTGCCAGCAGCCATACTAGCGGGGGCGCCGGGGAGCTGTTTTTT.

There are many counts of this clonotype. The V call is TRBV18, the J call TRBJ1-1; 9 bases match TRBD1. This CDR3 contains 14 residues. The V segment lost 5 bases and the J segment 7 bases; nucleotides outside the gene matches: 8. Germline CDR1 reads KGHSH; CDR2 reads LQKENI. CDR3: CASSILTGGGEAFF. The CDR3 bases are TGTGCCAGCTCAATCCTAACAGGGGGCGGTGAAGCTTTCTTT.